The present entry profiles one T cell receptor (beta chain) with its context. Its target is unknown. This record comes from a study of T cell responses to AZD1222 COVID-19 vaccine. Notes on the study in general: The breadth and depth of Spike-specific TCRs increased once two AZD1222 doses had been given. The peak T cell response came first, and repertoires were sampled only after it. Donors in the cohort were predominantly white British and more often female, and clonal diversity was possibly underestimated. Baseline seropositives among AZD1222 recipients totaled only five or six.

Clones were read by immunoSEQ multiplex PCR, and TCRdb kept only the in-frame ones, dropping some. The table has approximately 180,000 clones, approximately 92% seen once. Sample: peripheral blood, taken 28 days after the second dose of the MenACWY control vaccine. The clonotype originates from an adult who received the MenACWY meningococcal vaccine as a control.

CDR3 in DNA: TGTGCCAGCAGCTTAGCTTCCGAGCAGTACTTC. Residues: CASSLASEQYF. This chain uses TRBV11-2 with TRBJ2-7; D unclear. Germline V gives CDR1 SGHAT, CDR2 FQNNGV. The V gene lost 1 base and the J gene lost 6 bases, with 4 bases spanning the gap. This CDR3 comprises 11 residues.